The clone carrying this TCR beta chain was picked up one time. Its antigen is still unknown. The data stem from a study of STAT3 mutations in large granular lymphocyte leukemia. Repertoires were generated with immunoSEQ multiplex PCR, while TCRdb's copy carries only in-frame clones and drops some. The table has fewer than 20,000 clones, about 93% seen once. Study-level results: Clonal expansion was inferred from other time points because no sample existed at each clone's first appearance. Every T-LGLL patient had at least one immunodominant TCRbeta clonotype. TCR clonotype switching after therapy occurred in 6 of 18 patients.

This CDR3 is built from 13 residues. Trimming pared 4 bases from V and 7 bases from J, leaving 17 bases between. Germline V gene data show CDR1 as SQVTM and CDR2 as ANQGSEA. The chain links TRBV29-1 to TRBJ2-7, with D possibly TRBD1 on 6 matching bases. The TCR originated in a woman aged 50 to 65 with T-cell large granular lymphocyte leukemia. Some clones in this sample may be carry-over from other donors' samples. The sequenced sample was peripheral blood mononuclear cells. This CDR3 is CSVALGSGAEQYF. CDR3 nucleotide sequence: TGCAGCGTTGCCTTAGGCTCAGGGGCTGAGCAGTACTTC.